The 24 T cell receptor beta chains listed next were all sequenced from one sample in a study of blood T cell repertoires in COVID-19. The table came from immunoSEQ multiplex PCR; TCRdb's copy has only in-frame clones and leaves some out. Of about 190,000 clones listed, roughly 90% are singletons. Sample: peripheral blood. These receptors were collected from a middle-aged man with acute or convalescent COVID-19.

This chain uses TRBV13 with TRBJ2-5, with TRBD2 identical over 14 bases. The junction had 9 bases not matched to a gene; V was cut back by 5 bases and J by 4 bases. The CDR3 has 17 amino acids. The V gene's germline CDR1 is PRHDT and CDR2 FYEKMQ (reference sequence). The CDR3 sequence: CASSAGLAGGMGETQYF. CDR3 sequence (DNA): TGTGCCAGCAGCGCAGGACTAGCGGGGGGAATGGGAGAGACCCAGTACTTC.

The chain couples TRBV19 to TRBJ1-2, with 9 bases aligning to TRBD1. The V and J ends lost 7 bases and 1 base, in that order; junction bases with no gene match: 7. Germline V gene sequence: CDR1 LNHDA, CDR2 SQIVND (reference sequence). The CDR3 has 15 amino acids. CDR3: CASKGQGANNYGYTF. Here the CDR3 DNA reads TGTGCCAGTAAGGGACAGGGAGCAAATAACTATGGCTACACCTTC.

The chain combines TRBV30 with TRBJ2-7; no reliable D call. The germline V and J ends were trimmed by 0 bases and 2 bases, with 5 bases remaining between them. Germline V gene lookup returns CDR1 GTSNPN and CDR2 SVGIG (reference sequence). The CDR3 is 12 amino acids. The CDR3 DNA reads TGTGCCTGGAGTGTACAAGCCTACGAGCAGTACTTC. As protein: CAWSVQAYEQYF.

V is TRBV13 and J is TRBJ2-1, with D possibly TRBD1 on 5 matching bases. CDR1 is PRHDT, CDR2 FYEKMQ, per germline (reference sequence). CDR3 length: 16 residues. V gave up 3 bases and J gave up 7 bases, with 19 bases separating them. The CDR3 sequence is CASSFGEAGRKNEQFF. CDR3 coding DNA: TGTGCCAGCAGCTTCGGTGAGGCAGGGCGGAAGAATGAGCAGTTCTTC.

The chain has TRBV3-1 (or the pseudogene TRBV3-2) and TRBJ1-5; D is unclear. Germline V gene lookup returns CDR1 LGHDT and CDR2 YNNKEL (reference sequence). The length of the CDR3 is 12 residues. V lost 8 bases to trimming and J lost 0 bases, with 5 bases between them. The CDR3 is CASSYSNQPQHF. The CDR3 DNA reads TGTGCCAGCTCTTATAGCAATCAGCCCCAGCATTTT.

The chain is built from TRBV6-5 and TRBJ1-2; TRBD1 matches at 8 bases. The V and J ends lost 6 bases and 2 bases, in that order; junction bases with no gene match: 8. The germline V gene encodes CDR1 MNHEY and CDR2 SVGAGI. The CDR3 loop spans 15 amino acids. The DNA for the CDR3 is TGTGCCAGCAGAGAGACAGGGGTTGGGAACTATGGCTACACCTTC. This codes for CASRETGVGNYGYTF.

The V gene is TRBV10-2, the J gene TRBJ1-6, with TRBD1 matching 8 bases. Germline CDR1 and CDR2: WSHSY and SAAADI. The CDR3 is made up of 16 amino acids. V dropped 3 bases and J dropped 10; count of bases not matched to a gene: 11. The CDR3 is CASSDPQGAVVSPLHF. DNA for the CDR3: TGCGCCAGCAGTGACCCCCAGGGGGCGGTCGTATCACCCCTCCACTTT.

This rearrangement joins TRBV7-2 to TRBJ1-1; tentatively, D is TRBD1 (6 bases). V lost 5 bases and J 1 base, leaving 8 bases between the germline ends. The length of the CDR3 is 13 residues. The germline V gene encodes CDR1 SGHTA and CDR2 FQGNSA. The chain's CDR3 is CASSQGQNTEAFF. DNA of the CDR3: TGTGCCAGCAGCCAGGGACAGAACACTGAAGCTTTCTTT.

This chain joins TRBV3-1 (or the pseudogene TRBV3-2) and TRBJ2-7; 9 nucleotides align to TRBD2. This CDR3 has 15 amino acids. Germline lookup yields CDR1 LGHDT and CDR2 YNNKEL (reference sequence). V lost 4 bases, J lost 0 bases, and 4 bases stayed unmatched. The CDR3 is CASSRGSGGSYEQYF. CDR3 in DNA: TGTGCCAGCAGCCGAGGTAGCGGGGGCTCCTACGAGCAGTACTTC.

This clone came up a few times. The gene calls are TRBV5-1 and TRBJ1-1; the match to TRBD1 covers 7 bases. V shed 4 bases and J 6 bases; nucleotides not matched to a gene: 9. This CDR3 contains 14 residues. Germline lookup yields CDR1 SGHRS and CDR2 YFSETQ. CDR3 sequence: CASSVDRVGAEAFF. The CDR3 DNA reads TGCGCCAGCAGCGTTGACAGGGTGGGGGCTGAAGCTTTCTTT.

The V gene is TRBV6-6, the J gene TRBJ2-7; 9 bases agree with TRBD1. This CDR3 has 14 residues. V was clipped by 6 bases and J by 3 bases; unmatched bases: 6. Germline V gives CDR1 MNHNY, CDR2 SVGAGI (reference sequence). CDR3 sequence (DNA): TGTGCCAGCAGCGTCCGGGACAGGGACTACGAGCAGTACTTC. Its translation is CASSVRDRDYEQYF.

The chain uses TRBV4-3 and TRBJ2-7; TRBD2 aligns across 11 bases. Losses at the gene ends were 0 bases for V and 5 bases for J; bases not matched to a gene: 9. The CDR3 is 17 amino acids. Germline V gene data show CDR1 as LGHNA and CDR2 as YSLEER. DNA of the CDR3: TGCGCCAGCAGCCAAGATAGTCGACTAGCGGGGTTCGACGAGCAGTACTTC. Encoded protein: CASSQDSRLAGFDEQYF.

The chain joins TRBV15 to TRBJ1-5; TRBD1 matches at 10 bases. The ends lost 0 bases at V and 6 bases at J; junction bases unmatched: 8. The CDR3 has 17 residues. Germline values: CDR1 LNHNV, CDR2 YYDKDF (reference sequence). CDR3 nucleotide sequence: TGTGCCACCAGCAGAGATTGGGGGACAGGGGTTGGTCAGCCCCAGCATTTT. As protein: CATSRDWGTGVGQPQHF.

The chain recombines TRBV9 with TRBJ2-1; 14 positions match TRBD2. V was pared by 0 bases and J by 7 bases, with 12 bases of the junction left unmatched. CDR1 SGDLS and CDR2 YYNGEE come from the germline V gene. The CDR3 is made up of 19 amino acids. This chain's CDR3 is CASSVDLRTSGGPKNEQFF. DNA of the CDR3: TGTGCCAGCAGCGTAGACCTCCGGACTAGCGGGGGGCCTAAAAATGAGCAGTTCTTC.

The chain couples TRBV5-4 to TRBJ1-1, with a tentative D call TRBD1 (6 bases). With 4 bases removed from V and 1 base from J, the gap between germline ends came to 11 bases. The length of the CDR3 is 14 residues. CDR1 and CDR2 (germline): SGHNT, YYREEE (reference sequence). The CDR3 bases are TGTGCCAGCAGCCCCGGACAGCCGAACACTGAAGCTTTCTTT. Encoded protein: CASSPGQPNTEAFF.

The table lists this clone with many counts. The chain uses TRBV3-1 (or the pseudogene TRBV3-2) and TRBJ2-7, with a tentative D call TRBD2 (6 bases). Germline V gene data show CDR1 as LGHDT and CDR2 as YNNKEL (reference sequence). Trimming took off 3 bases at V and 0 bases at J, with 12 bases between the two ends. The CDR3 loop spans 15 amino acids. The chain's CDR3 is CASSQRRGFSYEQYF. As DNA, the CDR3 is TGTGCCAGCAGCCAGCGACGGGGGTTCTCCTACGAGCAGTACTTC.

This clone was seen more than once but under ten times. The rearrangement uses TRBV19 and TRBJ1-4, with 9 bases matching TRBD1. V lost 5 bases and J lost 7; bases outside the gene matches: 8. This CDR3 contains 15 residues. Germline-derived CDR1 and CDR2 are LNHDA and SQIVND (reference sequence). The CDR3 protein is CASSLRQGVIEKLFF. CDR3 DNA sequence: TGTGCCAGTAGTCTGCGACAGGGGGTAATTGAAAAACTGTTTTTT.

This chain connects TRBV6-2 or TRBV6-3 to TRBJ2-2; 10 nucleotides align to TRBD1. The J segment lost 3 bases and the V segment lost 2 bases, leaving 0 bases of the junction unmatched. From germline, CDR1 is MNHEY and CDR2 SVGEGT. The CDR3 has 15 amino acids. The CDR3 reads CASSYGQGDTGELFF. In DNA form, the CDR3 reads TGTGCCAGCAGTTACGGACAGGGGGACACCGGGGAGCTGTTTTTT.

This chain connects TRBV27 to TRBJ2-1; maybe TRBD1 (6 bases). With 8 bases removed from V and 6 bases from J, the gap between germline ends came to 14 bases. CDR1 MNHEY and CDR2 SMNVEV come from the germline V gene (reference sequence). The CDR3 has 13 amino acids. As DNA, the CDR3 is TGTGCCAGCGGTAGGAGGACAGTCAATGAGCAGTTCTTC. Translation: CASGRRTVNEQFF.

The DNA of the CDR3 is TGTGCCAGCAGCGTAGGACGTAGCTCCGTAGGGGAAGAGACCCAGTACTTC. Translating gives CASSVGRSSVGEETQYF. The chain links TRBV9 to TRBJ2-5; D is perhaps TRBD1 (5 bases). Germline V gene data show CDR1 as SGDLS and CDR2 as YYNGEE. The V end lost 0 bases, the J end lost 3 bases, and 18 bases lay between the germline ends. CDR3 length: 17 residues.

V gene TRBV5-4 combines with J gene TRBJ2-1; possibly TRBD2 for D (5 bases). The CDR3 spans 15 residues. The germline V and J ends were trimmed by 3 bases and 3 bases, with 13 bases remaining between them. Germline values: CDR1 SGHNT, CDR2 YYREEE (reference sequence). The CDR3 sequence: CASSSRQADYNEQFF. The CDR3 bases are TGTGCCAGCAGCTCGCGGCAAGCGGACTACAATGAGCAGTTCTTC. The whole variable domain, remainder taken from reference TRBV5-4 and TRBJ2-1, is ETGVTQSPTHLIKTRGQQVTLRCSSQSGHNTVSWYQQALGQGPQFIFQYYREEENGRGNFPPRFSGLQFPNYSSELNVNALELDDSALYLCASSSRQADYNEQFFGPGTRLTVL.

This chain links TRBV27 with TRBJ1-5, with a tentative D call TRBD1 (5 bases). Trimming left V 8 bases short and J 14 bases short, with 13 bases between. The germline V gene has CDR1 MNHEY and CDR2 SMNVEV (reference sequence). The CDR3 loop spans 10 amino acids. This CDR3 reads CASPPGRKHF. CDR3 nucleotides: TGTGCCAGCCCCCCAGGGAGGAAGCATTTT.

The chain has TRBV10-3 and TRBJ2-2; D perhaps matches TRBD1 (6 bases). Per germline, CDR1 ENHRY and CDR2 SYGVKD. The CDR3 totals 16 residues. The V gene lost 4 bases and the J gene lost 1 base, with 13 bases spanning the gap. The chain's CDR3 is CAISVVSRGNTGELFF. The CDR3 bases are TGTGCCATCAGTGTTGTCTCCAGGGGGAACACCGGGGAGCTGTTTTTT.

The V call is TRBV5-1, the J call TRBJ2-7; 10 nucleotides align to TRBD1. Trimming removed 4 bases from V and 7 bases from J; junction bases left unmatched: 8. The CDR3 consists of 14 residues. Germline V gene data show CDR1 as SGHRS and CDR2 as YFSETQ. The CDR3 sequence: CASSLRDRGWEQYF. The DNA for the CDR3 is TGCGCCAGCAGCCTCCGGGACAGGGGCTGGGAGCAGTACTTC.